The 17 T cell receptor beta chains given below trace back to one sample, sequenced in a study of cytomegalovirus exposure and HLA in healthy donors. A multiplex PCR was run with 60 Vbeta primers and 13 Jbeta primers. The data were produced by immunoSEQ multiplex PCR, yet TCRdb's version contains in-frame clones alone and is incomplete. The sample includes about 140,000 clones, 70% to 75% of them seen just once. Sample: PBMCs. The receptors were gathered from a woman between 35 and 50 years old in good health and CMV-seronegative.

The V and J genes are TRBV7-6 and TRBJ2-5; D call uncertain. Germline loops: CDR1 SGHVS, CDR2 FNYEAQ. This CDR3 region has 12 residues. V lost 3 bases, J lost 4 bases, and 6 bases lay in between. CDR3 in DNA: TGTGCCAGCAGCTTCCCGGGAGAGACCCAGTACTTC. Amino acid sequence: CASSFPGETQYF. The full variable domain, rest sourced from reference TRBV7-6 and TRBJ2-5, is GAGVSQSPRYKVTKRGQDVALRCDPISGHVSLYWYRQALGQGPEFLTYFNYEAQQDKSGLPNDRFSAERPEGSISTLTIQRTEQRDSAMYRCASSFPGETQYFGPGTRLLVL.

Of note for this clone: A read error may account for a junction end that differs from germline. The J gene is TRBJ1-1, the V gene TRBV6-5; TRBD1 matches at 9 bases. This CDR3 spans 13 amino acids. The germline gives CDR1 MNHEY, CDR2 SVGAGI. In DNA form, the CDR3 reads TGTGCCAGCAGTTACGGGGACAGGGAATGGGAGACCTTT. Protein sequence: CASSYGDREWETF.

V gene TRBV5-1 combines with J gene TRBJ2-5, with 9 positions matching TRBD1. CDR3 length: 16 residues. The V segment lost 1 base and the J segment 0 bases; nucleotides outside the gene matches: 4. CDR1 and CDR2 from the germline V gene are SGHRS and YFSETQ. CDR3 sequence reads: CASSLFGTGYQETQYF. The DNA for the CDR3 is TGCGCCAGCAGCTTGTTCGGGACAGGGTACCAAGAGACCCAGTACTTC.

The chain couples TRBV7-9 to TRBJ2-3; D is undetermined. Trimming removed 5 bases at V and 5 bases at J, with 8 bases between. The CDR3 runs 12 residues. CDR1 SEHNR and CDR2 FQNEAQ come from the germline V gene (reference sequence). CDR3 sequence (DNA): TGTGCCAGCAGCCTCCGCGTAGATACGCAGTATTTT. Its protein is CASSLRVDTQYF.

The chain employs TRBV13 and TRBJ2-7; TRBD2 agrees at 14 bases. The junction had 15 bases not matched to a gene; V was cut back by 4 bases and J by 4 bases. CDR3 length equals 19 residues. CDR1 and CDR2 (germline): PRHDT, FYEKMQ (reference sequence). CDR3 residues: CASSSHSGLAGVNPYEQYV. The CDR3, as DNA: TGTGCCAGCAGCTCCCACTCGGGACTAGCGGGGGTTAACCCGTACGAGCAGTACGTC.

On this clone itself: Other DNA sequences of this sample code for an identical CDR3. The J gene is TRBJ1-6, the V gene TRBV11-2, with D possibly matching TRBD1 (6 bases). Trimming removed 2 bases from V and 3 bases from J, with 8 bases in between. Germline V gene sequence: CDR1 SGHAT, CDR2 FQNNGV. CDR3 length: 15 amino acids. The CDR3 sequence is CASSLRTVYNSPLHF. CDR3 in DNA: TGTGCCAGCAGCTTACGGACAGTCTATAATTCACCCCTCCACTTT.

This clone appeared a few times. The CDR3 DNA follows: TGTGCCAGCAGTCCTCTCGGACAGGGGAATGGCTACACCTTC. Translated, it gives CASSPLGQGNGYTF. The chain has TRBV6-1 and TRBJ1-2; TRBD1 agrees at 9 bases. With 5 bases clipped from V and 6 bases from J, the junction kept 7 bases outside the gene matches. CDR1 and CDR2 (germline): MNHNS, SASEGT. The CDR3 totals 14 residues.

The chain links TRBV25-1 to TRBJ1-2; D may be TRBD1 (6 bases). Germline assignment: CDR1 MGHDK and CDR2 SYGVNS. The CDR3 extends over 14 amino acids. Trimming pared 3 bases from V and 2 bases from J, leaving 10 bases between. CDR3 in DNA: TGTGCCAGCAGTGATCCGCAGGGGAACTATGGCTACACCTTC. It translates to CASSDPQGNYGYTF.

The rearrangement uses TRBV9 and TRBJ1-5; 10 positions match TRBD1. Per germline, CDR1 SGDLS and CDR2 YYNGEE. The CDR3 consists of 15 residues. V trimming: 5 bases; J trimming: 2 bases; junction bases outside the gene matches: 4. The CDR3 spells CASSQGQGRNQPQHF. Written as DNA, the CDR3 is TGTGCCAGCAGTCAGGGACAGGGGCGCAATCAGCCCCAGCATTTT.

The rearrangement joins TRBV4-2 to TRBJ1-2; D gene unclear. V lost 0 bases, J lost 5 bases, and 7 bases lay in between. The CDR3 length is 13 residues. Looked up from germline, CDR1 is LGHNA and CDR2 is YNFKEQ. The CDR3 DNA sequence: TGTGCCAGCAGCCAAGAGGGCGGGTATGGCTACACCTTC. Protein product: CASSQEGGYGYTF.

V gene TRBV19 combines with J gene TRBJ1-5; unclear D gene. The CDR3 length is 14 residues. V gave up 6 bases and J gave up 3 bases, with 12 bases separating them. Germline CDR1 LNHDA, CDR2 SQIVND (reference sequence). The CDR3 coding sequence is TGTGCCAGTAGCTCAGGCACACACAATCAGCCCCAGCATTTT. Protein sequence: CASSSGTHNQPQHF.

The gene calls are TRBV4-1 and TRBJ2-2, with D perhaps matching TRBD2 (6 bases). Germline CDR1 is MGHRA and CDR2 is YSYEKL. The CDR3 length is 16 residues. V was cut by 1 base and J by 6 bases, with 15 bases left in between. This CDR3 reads CASSQGLARRAGELFF. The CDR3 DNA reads TGCGCCAGCAGCCAAGGTCTAGCGAGGAGGGCCGGGGAGCTGTTTTTT.

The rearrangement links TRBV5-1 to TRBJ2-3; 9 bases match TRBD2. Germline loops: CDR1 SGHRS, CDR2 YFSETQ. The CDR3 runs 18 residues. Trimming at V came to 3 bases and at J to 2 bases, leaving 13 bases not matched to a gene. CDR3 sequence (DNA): TGCGCCAGCAGCTCCAAACCGGGACTAGCAGAATACACAGATACGCAGTATTTT. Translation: CASSSKPGLAEYTDTQYF. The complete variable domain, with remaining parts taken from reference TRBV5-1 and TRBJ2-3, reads KAGVTQTPRYLIKTRGQQVTLSCSPISGHRSVSWYQQTPGQGLQFLFEYFSETQRNKGNFPGRFSGRQFSNSRSEMNVSTLELGDSALYLCASSSKPGLAEYTDTQYFGPGTRLTVL.

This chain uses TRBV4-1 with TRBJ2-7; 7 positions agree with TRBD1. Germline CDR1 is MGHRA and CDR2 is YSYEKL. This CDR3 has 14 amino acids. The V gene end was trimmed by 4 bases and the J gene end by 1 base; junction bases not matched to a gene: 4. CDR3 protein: CASSPSDRSYEQYF. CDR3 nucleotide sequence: TGCGCCAGCAGCCCCTCGGACAGGTCCTACGAGCAGTACTTC.

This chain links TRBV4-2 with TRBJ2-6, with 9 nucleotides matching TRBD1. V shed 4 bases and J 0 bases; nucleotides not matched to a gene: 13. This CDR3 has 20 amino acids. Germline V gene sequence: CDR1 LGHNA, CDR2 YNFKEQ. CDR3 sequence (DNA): TGTGCCAGCAGCCGAGAAGCACCGGGACAGGGCTCCTCTGGGGCCAACGTCCTGACTTTC. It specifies CASSREAPGQGSSGANVLTF.

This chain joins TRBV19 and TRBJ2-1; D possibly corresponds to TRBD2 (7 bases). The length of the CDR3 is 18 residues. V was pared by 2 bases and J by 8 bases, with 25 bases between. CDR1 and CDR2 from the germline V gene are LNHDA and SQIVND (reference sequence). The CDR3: CASSIIPGRGAGGDEQFF. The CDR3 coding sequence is TGTGCCAGTAGTATAATCCCAGGTCGGGGGGCTGGAGGTGATGAGCAGTTCTTC.

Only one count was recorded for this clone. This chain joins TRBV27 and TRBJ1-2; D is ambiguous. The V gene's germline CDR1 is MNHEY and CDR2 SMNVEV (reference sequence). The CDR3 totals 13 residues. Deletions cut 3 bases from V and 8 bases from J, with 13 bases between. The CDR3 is CASSFEANRGYTF. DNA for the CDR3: TGTGCCAGCAGTTTTGAGGCAAATCGAGGCTACACCTTC.